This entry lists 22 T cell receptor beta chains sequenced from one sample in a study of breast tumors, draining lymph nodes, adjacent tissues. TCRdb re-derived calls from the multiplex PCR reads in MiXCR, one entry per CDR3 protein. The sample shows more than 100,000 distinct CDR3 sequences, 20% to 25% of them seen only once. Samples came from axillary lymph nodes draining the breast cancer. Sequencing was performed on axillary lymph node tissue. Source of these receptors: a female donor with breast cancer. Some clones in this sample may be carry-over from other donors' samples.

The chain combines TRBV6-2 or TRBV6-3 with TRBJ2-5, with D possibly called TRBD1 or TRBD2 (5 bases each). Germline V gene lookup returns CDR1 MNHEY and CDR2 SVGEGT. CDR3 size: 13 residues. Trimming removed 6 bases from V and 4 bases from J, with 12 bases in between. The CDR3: CASRAAGTETQYF. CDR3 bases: TGTGCCAGCAGGGCGGCAGGGACAGAGACCCAGTACTTC.

The DNA of the CDR3 is TGTGCCTGGGACAGGGGAGGGTCTGGGGCCAACGTCCTGACTTTC. Translating gives CAWDRGGSGANVLTF. This chain connects TRBV30 to TRBJ2-6; D might be TRBD1 (8 bases). Germline V gene sequence: CDR1 GTSNPN, CDR2 SVGIG (reference sequence). The CDR3 covers 15 residues. V lost 5 bases and J 1 base, leaving 12 bases between the germline ends. Together with reference TRBV30 and TRBJ2-6, the CDR3 gives the full variable domain: SQTIHQWPATLVQPVGSPLSLECTVEGTSNPNLYWYRQAAGRGLQLLFYSVGIGQISSEVPQNLSASRPQDRQFILSSKKLLLSDSGFYLCAWDRGGSGANVLTFGAGSRLTVL.

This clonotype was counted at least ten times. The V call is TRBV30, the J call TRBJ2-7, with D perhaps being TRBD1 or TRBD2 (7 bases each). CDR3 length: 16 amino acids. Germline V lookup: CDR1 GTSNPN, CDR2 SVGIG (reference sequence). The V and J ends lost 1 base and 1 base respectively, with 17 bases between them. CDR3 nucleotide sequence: TGTGCCTGGAGTGCAGGGGGAGGGTATGGTTCCTACGAGCAGTACTTC. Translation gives CAWSAGGGYGSYEQYF.

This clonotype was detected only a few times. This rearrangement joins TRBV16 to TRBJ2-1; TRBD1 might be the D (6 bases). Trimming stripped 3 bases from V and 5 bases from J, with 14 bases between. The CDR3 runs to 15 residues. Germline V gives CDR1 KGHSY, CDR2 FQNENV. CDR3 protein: CASSHPEAGDNEQFF. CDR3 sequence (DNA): TGTGCCAGCAGCCACCCGGAGGCAGGGGACAATGAGCAGTTCTTC. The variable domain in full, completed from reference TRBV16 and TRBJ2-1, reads GEEVAQTPKHLVRGEGQKAKLYCAPIKGHSYVFWYQQVLKNEFKFLISFQNENVFDETGMPKERFSAKCLPNSPCSLEIQATKLEDSAVYFCASSHPEAGDNEQFFGPGTRLTVL.

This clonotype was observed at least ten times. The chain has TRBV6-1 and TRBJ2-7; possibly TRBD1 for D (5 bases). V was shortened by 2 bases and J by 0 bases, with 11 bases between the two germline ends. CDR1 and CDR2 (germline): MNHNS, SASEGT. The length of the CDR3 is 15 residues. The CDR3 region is CASSERQGGSYEQYF. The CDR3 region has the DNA TGTGCCAGCAGTGAACGGCAGGGTGGCTCCTACGAGCAGTACTTC.

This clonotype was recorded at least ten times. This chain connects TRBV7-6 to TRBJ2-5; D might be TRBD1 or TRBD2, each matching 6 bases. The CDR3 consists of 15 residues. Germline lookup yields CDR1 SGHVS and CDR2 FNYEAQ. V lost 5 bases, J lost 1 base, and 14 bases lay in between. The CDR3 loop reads CASSPQGGGQETQYF. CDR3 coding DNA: TGTGCCAGCAGCCCACAAGGAGGGGGCCAAGAGACCCAGTACTTC.

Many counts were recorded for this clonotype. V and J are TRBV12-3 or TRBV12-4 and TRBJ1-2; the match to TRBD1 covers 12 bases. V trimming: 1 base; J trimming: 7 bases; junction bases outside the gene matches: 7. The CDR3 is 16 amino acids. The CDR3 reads CASSLGSGQGASGYTF. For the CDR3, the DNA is TGTGCCAGCAGTTTAGGGTCGGGACAGGGGGCAAGTGGCTACACCTTC.

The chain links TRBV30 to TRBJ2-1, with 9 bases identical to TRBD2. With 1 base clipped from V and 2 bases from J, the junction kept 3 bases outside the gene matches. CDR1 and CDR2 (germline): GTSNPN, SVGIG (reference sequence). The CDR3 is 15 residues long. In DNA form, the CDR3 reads TGTGCCTGGAGTGAACTAGCGGGCCCCTACAATGAGCAGTTCTTC. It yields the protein CAWSELAGPYNEQFF.

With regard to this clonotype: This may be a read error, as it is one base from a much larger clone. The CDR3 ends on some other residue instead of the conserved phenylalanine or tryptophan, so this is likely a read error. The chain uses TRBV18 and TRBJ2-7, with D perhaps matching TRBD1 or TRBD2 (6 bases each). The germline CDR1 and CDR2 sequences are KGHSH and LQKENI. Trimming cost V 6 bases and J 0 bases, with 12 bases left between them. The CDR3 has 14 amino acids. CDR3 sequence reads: CASSKQGGSYEQYL. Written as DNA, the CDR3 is TGTGCCAGCTCTAAACAGGGAGGCTCCTACGAGCAGTACCTC.

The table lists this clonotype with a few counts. CDR3 sequence: CASSTTGTGNYGYTF. DNA of the CDR3: TGTGCCAGCAGCACTACCGGGACAGGAAACTATGGCTACACCTTC. V is TRBV5-6 and J is TRBJ1-2, with TRBD1 identical over 8 bases. Looked up from germline, CDR1 is SGHDT and CDR2 is YYEEEE. This CDR3 has 15 amino acids. Trimming took 4 bases from V and 2 from J; bases not matched to a gene: 7.

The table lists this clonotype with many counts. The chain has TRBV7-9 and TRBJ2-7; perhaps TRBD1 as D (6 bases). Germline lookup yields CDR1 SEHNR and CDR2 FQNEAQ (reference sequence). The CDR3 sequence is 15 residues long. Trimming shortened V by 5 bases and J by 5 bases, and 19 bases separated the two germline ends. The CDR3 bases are TGTGCCAGCAGCGGTGGGGGCGCGATCTTGAACGAGCAGTACTTC. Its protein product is CASSGGGAILNEQYF.

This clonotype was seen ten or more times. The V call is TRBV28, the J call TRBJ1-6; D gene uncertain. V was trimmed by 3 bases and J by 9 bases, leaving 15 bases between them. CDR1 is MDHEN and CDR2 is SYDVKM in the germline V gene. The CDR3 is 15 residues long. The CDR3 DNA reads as TGTGCCAGCAGTTTTGTTGGAGGAGCGACTTCACCCCTCCACTTT. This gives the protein CASSFVGGATSPLHF.

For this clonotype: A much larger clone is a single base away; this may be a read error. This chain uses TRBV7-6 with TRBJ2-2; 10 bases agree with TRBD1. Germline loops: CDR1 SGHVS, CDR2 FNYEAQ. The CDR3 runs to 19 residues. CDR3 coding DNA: TGTGCCAGCAGCCGGGACAGGGGACTACTAGCGTCCAACAGCGGGGAGCTGTTTTTT. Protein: CASSRDRGLLASNSGELFF.

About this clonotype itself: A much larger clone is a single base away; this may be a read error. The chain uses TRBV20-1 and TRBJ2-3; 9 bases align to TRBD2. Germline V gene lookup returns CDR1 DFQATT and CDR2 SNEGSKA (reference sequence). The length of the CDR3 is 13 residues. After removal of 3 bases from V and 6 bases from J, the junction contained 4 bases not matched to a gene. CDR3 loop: CSASVSGGDTQYF. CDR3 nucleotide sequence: TGCAGTGCTAGCGTTAGCGGGGGTGATACGCAGTATTTT.

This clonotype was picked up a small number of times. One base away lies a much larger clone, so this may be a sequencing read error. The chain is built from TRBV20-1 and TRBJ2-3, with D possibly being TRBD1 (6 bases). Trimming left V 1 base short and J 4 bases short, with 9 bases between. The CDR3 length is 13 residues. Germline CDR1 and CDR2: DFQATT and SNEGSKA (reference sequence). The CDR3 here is CSARATGADTQYF. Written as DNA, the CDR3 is TGCAGTGCTAGAGCGACAGGCGCAGATACGCAGTATTTT.

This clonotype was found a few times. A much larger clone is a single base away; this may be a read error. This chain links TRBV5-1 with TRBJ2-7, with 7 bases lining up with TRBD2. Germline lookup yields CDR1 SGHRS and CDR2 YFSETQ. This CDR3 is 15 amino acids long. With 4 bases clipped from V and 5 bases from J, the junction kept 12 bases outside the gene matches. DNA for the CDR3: TGCGCCAGCAGCATGGGGGGAGGGCCGAGTAACGAGCAGTACTTC. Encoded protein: CASSMGGGPSNEQYF.

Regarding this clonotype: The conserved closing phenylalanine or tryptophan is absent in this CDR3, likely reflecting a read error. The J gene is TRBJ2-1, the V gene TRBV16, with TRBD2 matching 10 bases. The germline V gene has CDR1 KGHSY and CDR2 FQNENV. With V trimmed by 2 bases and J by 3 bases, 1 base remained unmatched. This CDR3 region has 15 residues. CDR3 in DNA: TGTGCCAGCAGCCAAGGGACTAGCGTCTACAATGAGCAGTTCCTC. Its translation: CASSQGTSVYNEQFL.

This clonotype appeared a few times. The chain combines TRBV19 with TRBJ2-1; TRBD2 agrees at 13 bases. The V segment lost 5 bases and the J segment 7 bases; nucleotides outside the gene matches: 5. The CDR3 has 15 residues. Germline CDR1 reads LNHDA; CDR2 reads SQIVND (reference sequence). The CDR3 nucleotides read TGTGCCAGTAGTGTTGGGACTAGCGGGGCAAATGAGCAGTTCTTC. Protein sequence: CASSVGTSGANEQFF. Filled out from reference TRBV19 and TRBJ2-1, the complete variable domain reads DGGITQSPKYLFRKEGQNVTLSCEQNLNHDAMYWYRQDPGQGLRLIYYSQIVNDFQKGDIAEGYSVSREKKESFPLTVTSAQKNPTAFYLCASSVGTSGANEQFFGPGTRLTVL.

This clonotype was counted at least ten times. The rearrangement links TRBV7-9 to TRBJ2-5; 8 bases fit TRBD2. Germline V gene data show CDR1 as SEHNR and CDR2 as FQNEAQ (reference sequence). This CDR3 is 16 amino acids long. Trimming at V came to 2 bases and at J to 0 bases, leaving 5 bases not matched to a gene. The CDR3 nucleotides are TGTGCCAGCAGCTTAAGACTAGCGCCCAACCAAGAGACCCAGTACTTC. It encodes CASSLRLAPNQETQYF.

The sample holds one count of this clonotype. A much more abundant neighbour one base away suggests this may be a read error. The CDR3 nucleotides read TGTGCCAGCCGCTTGTCCGGGTATACTAGCGGGGCGACCAGAGGGGCAGATACGCAGTATTTT. Translation: CASRLSGYTSGATRGADTQYF. V gene TRBV5-6 combines with J gene TRBJ2-3, with TRBD2 matching 10 bases. Germline values: CDR1 SGHDT, CDR2 YYEEEE. This CDR3 has 21 residues.

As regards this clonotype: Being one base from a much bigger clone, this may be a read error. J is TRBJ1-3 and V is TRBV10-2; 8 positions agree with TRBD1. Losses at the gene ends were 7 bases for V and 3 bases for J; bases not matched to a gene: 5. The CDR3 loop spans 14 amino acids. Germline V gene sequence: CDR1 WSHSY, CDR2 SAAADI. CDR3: CASMAGGIGNTIYF. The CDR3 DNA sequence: TGCGCCAGCATGGCAGGGGGCATTGGAAACACCATATATTTT.

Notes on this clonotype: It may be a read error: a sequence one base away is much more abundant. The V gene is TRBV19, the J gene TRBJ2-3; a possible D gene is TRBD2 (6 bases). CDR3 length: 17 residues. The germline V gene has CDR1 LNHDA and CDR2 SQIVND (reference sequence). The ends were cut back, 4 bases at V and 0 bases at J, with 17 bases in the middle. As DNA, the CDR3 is TGTGCCAGTAGTACTTCGTCGGGGGTCCCGAGCACAGATACGCAGTATTTT. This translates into CASSTSSGVPSTDTQYF. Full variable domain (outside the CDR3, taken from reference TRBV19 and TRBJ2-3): DGGITQSPKYLFRKEGQNVTLSCEQNLNHDAMYWYRQDPGQGLRLIYYSQIVNDFQKGDIAEGYSVSREKKESFPLTVTSAQKNPTAFYLCASSTSSGVPSTDTQYFGPGTRLTVL.